This entry features one T cell receptor (beta chain) sequence. TCRdb's copy holds only in-frame clones and misses some; the assay was immunoSEQ multiplex PCR. The sample lists 40,000 to 55,000 clones, over 75% seen once, with about 5.8% in the top ten. This entry is derived from a study of PD-L1 blockade in urothelial cancer. Study as a whole: Previous chemotherapy exposure amounted to 0 to 3 regimens for patients. Timepoints chosen for blood analysis were 3 weeks (second dose) and 6 weeks after treatment start. There were a median of approximately 150,000 T cells in blood samples.

CDR1 SGHAT and CDR2 FQNNGV come from the germline V gene. The germline V and J ends were trimmed by 2 bases and 2 bases, with 6 bases remaining between them. The CDR3 sequence is 14 residues long. The chain joins TRBV11-2 to TRBJ2-2; D call uncertain. This sequence originates from a man aged 40-49 years with urothelial cancer. The sequenced sample was PBMCs, obtained around atezolizumab (anti-PD-L1) treatment. CDR3 protein: CASSLYSNTGELFF. The DNA for the CDR3 is TGTGCCAGCAGCTTATATAGCAACACCGGGGAGCTGTTTTTT.